One and the same sample provided the 21 T cell receptor beta chains below, sequenced in a study of blood T cell repertoires in COVID-19. The assay was immunoSEQ multiplex PCR, and TCRdb's table has in-frame clones only and misses some. The sample contains 400,000 or so clones, 89% of which appear only once. The sequenced sample was peripheral blood. The receptors originated from a woman aged 40 to 50 with COVID-19, enrolled during active disease.

The genes are TRBV6-6 and TRBJ1-2, with D perhaps matching TRBD1 (5 bases). The V gene lost 6 bases and the J gene lost 4 bases, with 12 bases spanning the gap. CDR1 is MNHNY, CDR2 SVGAGI, per germline (reference sequence). The CDR3 covers 13 residues. The CDR3 region is CASSLTVIYGYTF. The CDR3 nucleotides read TGTGCCAGCAGCTTGACAGTGATCTATGGCTACACCTTC.

With regard to this clone: Other DNA variants within this sample encode the same CDR3. The V gene is TRBV3-1 (or the pseudogene TRBV3-2), the J gene TRBJ1-1; 10 nucleotides align to TRBD1. The V segment lost 4 bases and the J segment 5 bases; nucleotides outside the gene matches: 4. From germline, CDR1 is LGHDT and CDR2 YNNKEL (reference sequence). The CDR3 sequence is 14 residues long. The CDR3 here is CASSLRDRGTEAFF. The CDR3 nucleotides read TGTGCCAGCAGCCTGAGGGACAGGGGTACTGAAGCTTTCTTT.

V gene TRBV7-2 combines with J gene TRBJ1-4, with TRBD1 matching over 7 bases. V lost 7 bases, J lost 8 bases, and 7 bases stayed unmatched. Germline loops: CDR1 SGHTA, CDR2 FQGNSA. The CDR3 is made up of 13 amino acids. The CDR3 nucleotides are TGTGCCAGCAACGGACAGGCGGAGGAAAAACTGTTTTTT. It yields the protein CASNGQAEEKLFF.

The genes are TRBV7-2 and TRBJ1-2; unclear D gene. This CDR3 is built from 12 residues. CDR1 is SGHTA and CDR2 is FQGNSA in the germline V gene. Trimming removed 5 bases at V and 2 bases at J, with 6 bases between. CDR3 coding DNA: TGTGCCAGCAGCCCCGAGAACTATGGCTACACCTTC. Its protein is CASSPENYGYTF.

V and J are TRBV7-2 and TRBJ1-6; D is ambiguous. CDR1 is SGHTA and CDR2 is FQGNSA in the germline V gene. Between the trimmed V and J ends, which lost 3 bases and 14 bases, there was a span of 11 bases. The CDR3 is 12 amino acids. CDR3 nucleotide sequence: TGTGCCAGCAGCTTCCTTGGTAGTACCCTCCACTTT. Amino acids: CASSFLGSTLHF.

V and J are TRBV27 and TRBJ1-2, with 9 positions matching TRBD1. Germline V gene data show CDR1 as MNHEY and CDR2 as SMNVEV (reference sequence). The CDR3 spans 16 residues. V lost 1 base, J lost 5 bases, and 8 bases stayed unmatched. The CDR3 bases are TGTGCCAGCAGTTTATTGGGCGGGACAGGGCAATATGGCTACACCTTC. Amino acid sequence: CASSLLGGTGQYGYTF.

The rearrangement uses TRBV7-9 and TRBJ2-1, with TRBD2 identical over 12 bases. The germline V gene has CDR1 SEHNR and CDR2 FQNEAQ (reference sequence). CDR3 length: 15 residues. The V and J ends lost 5 bases and 4 bases, in that order; junction bases with no gene match: 3. CDR3 nucleotides: TGTGCCAGCAGCCCAACTAGCGGGGGGTACAATGAGCAGTTCTTC. Translating it yields CASSPTSGGYNEQFF.

The chain employs TRBV5-3 and TRBJ1-5, with D possibly being TRBD1 (5 bases). TRBV5-3 is reported as an ORF; its role is uncertain. This CDR3 has 17 residues. With 2 bases removed from V and 2 bases from J, the gap between germline ends came to 17 bases. Here the CDR3 DNA reads TGTGCCAGAAGCTTCCGCCCGGGGGGAGTAGGCAATCAGCCCCAGCATTTT. It is translated as CARSFRPGGVGNQPQHF.

This rearrangement joins TRBV19 to TRBJ2-2, with a weak D call TRBD1 (6 bases). CDR1 is LNHDA, CDR2 SQIVND, per germline (reference sequence). The CDR3 spans 13 residues. Trimming removed 6 bases at V and 4 bases at J, with 9 bases between. The CDR3 bases are TGTGCCAGTAGAGTAGGGGGCACCGGGGAGCTGTTTTTT. Translated: CASRVGGTGELFF.

A note on this clone: This sample includes further DNA sequences coding for the same CDR3. The chain combines TRBV7-9 with TRBJ1-2; 8 positions agree with TRBD1. Germline trimming cut 5 bases from V and 1 base from J; bases unmatched to any gene: 6. Germline V lookup: CDR1 SEHNR, CDR2 FQNEAQ (reference sequence). This CDR3 is built from 15 residues. The CDR3 DNA sequence: TGTGCCAGCAGCCCAGGACAGGGTCATAACTATGGCTACACCTTC. Its protein is CASSPGQGHNYGYTF.

CDR3 amino acids: CASSYYDRRPGNTIYF. Here the CDR3 DNA reads TGTGCCAGCAGCTACTACGACAGGAGGCCTGGAAACACCATATATTTT. The J gene is TRBJ1-3, the V gene TRBV28; D is perhaps TRBD1 (6 bases). Germline CDR1 and CDR2: MDHEN and SYDVKM. The CDR3 has 16 residues. The V end was cut by 6 bases, the J end by 2 bases, with 17 bases between.

This clone was seen a few times. J is TRBJ1-2 and V is TRBV5-1; 9 positions agree with TRBD1. This CDR3 is built from 19 residues. Germline V gives CDR1 SGHRS, CDR2 YFSETQ. V lost 4 bases, J lost 4 bases, and 20 bases stayed unmatched. The chain's CDR3 is CASSPLYSPDRGGVYGYTF. The CDR3 DNA is TGCGCCAGCAGCCCCCTTTACTCTCCCGACAGGGGGGGGGTCTATGGCTACACCTTC.

The chain recombines TRBV5-1 with TRBJ1-2; 12 bases are shared with TRBD1. Per the germline V gene, CDR1 is SGHRS and CDR2 is YFSETQ. CDR3 length equals 17 residues. V lost 0 bases to trimming and J lost 8 bases; unmatched junction nucleotides: 11. CDR3 region: CASSLVGALGQGAGYTF. Written as DNA, the CDR3 is TGCGCCAGCAGCTTGGTAGGGGCGTTGGGACAGGGGGCAGGCTACACCTTC.

The V gene is TRBV6-5, the J gene TRBJ1-6; D unclear. Germline V gene data show CDR1 as MNHEY and CDR2 as SVGAGI. Trimming shortened V by 4 bases and J by 3 bases, and 13 bases separated the two germline ends. This CDR3 is 16 amino acids long. The DNA of the CDR3 is TGTGCCAGCAGTTCCCGATTAGACAACTATAATTCACCCCTCCACTTT. It is translated as CASSSRLDNYNSPLHF.

In this sample, this clone turned up once. Other nucleotide sequences from this sample produce the same CDR3. This chain joins TRBV5-1 and TRBJ1-2, with TRBD1 matching over 11 bases. With 4 bases clipped from V and 4 bases from J, the junction kept 3 bases outside the gene matches. The V gene's germline CDR1 is SGHRS and CDR2 YFSETQ. The CDR3 covers 14 residues. The DNA of the CDR3 is TGCGCCAGCAGCCCGGGGACAGGGGGCTATGGCTACACCTTC. Protein sequence: CASSPGTGGYGYTF.

The chain carries TRBV7-2 and TRBJ1-4; a possible D gene is TRBD1 (6 bases). V lost 6 bases and J lost 8, with 10 bases in between. CDR1 and CDR2 from the germline V gene are SGHTA and FQGNSA. The CDR3 spans 12 residues. For the CDR3, the DNA is TGTGCCAGCAGGAGGGGGACCGAAAAACTGTTTTTT. Translating it yields CASRRGTEKLFF.

As DNA, the CDR3 is TGTGCCAGCAGTGACCCCGGACAGGGGTGGGGAAATGGCTACACCTTC. Translated, it gives CASSDPGQGWGNGYTF. The chain combines TRBV25-1 with TRBJ1-2; 9 bases are shared with TRBD1. V was clipped by 3 bases and J by 6 bases; unmatched bases: 11. CDR3 length equals 16 residues. Germline V CDR1 and CDR2: MGHDK, SYGVNS.

V and J are TRBV6-5 and TRBJ2-7; weak D call: TRBD2 (5 bases). With 5 bases removed from V and 3 bases from J, the gap between germline ends came to 14 bases. Germline lookup yields CDR1 MNHEY and CDR2 SVGAGI. The CDR3 runs to 14 residues. Here the CDR3 reads CASSLDGILYEQYF. The CDR3 DNA sequence: TGTGCCAGCAGTCTGGACGGGATTCTCTACGAGCAGTACTTC.

The rearrangement joins TRBV7-3 to TRBJ2-3; weak D call: TRBD1 (6 bases). Deletions cut 6 bases from V and 1 base from J, with 8 bases between. In germline, CDR1 is SGHTA, CDR2 FQGTGA. This CDR3 region has 13 residues. CDR3 bases: TGTGCCAGCAGAGGGGGAGGCACAGATACGCAGTATTTT. It is translated as CASRGGGTDTQYF.

CDR3 nucleotide sequence: TGCGCCAGCAGCCGAGGGGGCGCGAACACCGGGGAGCTGTTTTTT. It encodes CASSRGGANTGELFF. The rearrangement links TRBV4-3 to TRBJ2-2; 7 bases fit TRBD1. Germline trimming cut 4 bases from V and 0 bases from J; bases unmatched to any gene: 2. The CDR3 consists of 15 residues. The germline V gene has CDR1 LGHNA and CDR2 YSLEER.

The chain is built from TRBV18 and TRBJ2-3, with D possibly being TRBD1 (5 bases). Germline CDR1 KGHSH, CDR2 LQKENI. This CDR3 has 13 residues. Trimming cost V 3 bases and J 4 bases, with 8 bases left between them. CDR3 in amino acids: CASSPQGSDTQYF. CDR3 DNA: TGTGCCAGCTCACCGCAGGGTTCAGATACGCAGTATTTT.